A selection of T cell receptor beta chains follows, all from one sample in a study of metastatic and nonmetastatic thyroid tumors. Using MiXCR, TCRdb re-called clones from the PCR reads. There are about 24,000 clones in the sample; about 24% occur only once, and less than 15% lies in the top ten. Sequencing was carried out using tumor tissue. These receptors originate from a male donor with papillary thyroid cancer or a benign thyroid nodule (not recorded which). Some clones in this sample may be carry-over from other donors' samples. Each CDR3 is given without its conserved first and last residue. The order of the fields is V gene, CDR3 protein.

v_call: TRBV6-5; cdr3_aa: ASSYSRSGGLEQF
v_call: TRBV20-1; cdr3_aa: SARPGTSGTMNTGELF
v_call: TRBV20-1; cdr3_aa: SASGTSGTDTQY
v_call: TRBV28; cdr3_aa: ASRGTGDKSPLH
v_call: TRBV18; cdr3_aa: ASSPGSDYNSPLH
v_call: TRBV2; cdr3_aa: ASTDISGNTIY
v_call: TRBV28; cdr3_aa: ASSEVGQGKHYGYT
v_call: TRBV20-1; cdr3_aa: SARGGGGLNQPQH
v_call: TRBV5-1; cdr3_aa: ASSRDGYYEQY
v_call: TRBV28; cdr3_aa: ASSSSSPNEQF
v_call: TRBV29-1; cdr3_aa: SGSGSRRNEQF
v_call: TRBV20-1; cdr3_aa: SDRAHPSSGRYEQY
v_call: TRBV10-3; cdr3_aa: AIRALAEDGYT
v_call: TRBV20-1; cdr3_aa: SARLGDFGYGYT
v_call: TRBV28; cdr3_aa: ASSFVYSSTDTQY
v_call: TRBV5-1; cdr3_aa: ASSKDSEKNIQY
v_call: TRBV28; cdr3_aa: ASSAALATNEKLF
v_call: TRBV4-3; cdr3_aa: ASSPSGQLLAEAF
v_call: TRBV25-1; cdr3_aa: ASSDSSWTESSYNEQF
v_call: TRBV12-3/TRBV12-4; cdr3_aa: ASRDTTGKGSNQPQH
v_call: TRBV6-2/TRBV6-3; cdr3_aa: ASSYLPSRSYEQY
v_call: TRBV19; cdr3_aa: ASRREDRGVQETQY
v_call: TRBV5-6; cdr3_aa: ASSLAGVSKNIQY
v_call: TRBV7-8; cdr3_aa: ASSLSRGYNEQF
v_call: TRBV5-4; cdr3_aa: ASSLVGQGITGQY
v_call: TRBV5-6; cdr3_aa: ASSRVPRWEQY
v_call: TRBV5-1; cdr3_aa: ASSTKLPGGFEQF
v_call: TRBV28; cdr3_aa: ASIRGQGFQETQY
v_call: TRBV30; cdr3_aa: AWSVGRYGYT
v_call: TRBV7-3; cdr3_aa: ASSQHLDGNTEAF
v_call: TRBV6-4; cdr3_aa: ASSSSPTDTQY
v_call: TRBV10-2; cdr3_aa: ASSILNYLSTDTQY
v_call: TRBV4-3; cdr3_aa: ASSQRTGEGNQPQH
v_call: TRBV4-1; cdr3_aa: ASSPIAGGAYNEQF
v_call: TRBV5-6; cdr3_aa: ASSLERTSGTDTQY
v_call: TRBV6-5; cdr3_aa: ASSYSSGRGSYNDQF
v_call: TRBV29-1; cdr3_aa: SVEDLLGLTGGYYGYT
v_call: TRBV4-3; cdr3_aa: ASSQGGLAGDSTGELF
v_call: TRBV4-1; cdr3_aa: ASSQAHPGVWNSPLH
v_call: TRBV18; cdr3_aa: ASSPRRPVPEKLF
v_call: TRBV6-4; cdr3_aa: ASSESNYNEQF
v_call: TRBV5-5; cdr3_aa: ASSSLTGLYGYT
v_call: TRBV6-1; cdr3_aa: ASRLVTLGEAQY
v_call: TRBV7-9; cdr3_aa: ASSTLASGIYGYT
v_call: TRBV7-9; cdr3_aa: ASSDNRGTNEKLF
v_call: TRBV10-3; cdr3_aa: AISESLTLYGRY
v_call: TRBV6-2/TRBV6-3; cdr3_aa: ASSLVAGWGVDEQF
v_call: TRBV19; cdr3_aa: ASSTPEGTGELF
v_call: TRBV5-4; cdr3_aa: ASSPRTRGDTEAF
v_call: TRBV10-1; cdr3_aa: ASSEDVVWNTGELF
v_call: TRBV20-1; cdr3_aa: SPHRSSSYEQY
v_call: TRBV10-3; cdr3_aa: AITWTSGRADPGELF
v_call: TRBV5-4; cdr3_aa: ASSLAWGAGYEQY